This TCR beta chain is drawn from a study of T cell responses to AZD1222 COVID-19 vaccine. Study observations and caveats: Only six or seven AZD1222 recipients tested seropositive at baseline. Donors skewed white British and female; clonal diversity was possibly underestimated. Targets within unmutated variant regions were reportedly found for nearly half of spike-specific TCRs. Repertoire sampling occurred only after the peak T cell response.

Repertoires were generated with immunoSEQ multiplex PCR, while TCRdb's copy carries only in-frame clones and drops some. Among around 140,000 clones listed, roughly 90% were seen once. This CDR3 contains 16 residues. Germline loops: CDR1 SEHNR, CDR2 FQNEAQ (reference sequence). V lost 5 bases and J 5 bases, leaving 18 bases between the germline ends. A remark on this clone: Antigen unknown.

The source of this sequence is an adult in good health. The rearrangement uses TRBV7-9 and TRBJ1-4; D perhaps matches TRBD1 (6 bases). This sample comprised peripheral blood, obtained on day 0 of AZD1222 vaccination. The CDR3 spells CASSPPVGAPNEKLFF. CDR3 bases: TGTGCCAGCAGCCCCCCGGTGGGGGCGCCGAATGAAAAACTGTTTTTT.